The 9 T cell receptor beta chains listed next were all sequenced from one sample in a study of Ad26.COV2.S vaccination and SARS-CoV-2 variants. Assay used: immunoSEQ multiplex PCR; TCRdb lists only in-frame clones, some missing. The table has hundreds of thousands of clones, roughly 90% seen once. Stated treatment: 19 received Ad26.COV2.S at low or high dose, single or two shots; 5 received placebo; per-sample allocation not given. At day 63 after the first vaccine or placebo injection, samples were drawn. The specimen was peripheral blood, collected in a trial of Ad26.COV2.S vaccine versus placebo. The receptors come from a person aged 18-65 years who received the Ad26.COV2.S COVID-19 vaccine or a placebo.

The rearrangement links TRBV30 to TRBJ1-2; 8 bases match TRBD1. V lost 1 base, J lost 5 bases, and 15 bases stayed unmatched. CDR3 length: 17 residues. Germline-derived CDR1 and CDR2 are GTSNPN and SVGIG (reference sequence). Here the CDR3 reads CAWSEGQGAGYGYGYTF. In DNA form, the CDR3 reads TGTGCCTGGAGTGAAGGGCAGGGGGCAGGTTATGGGTATGGCTACACCTTC.

The chain employs TRBV7-9 and TRBJ1-5, with D hard to call. Trimming removed 9 bases at V and 9 bases at J, with 12 bases between. The CDR3 covers 11 residues. Germline assignment: CDR1 SEHNR and CDR2 FQNEAQ (reference sequence). The CDR3 coding sequence is TGTGCCAGTGGCGCGTCGCGGCCCCAGCATTTT. Protein product: CASGASRPQHF.

DNA of the CDR3: TGTGCCAGTATTCGCGGGGGAAATAACTATGGCTACACCTTC. Protein: CASIRGGNNYGYTF. The rearrangement links TRBV19 to TRBJ1-2, with D possibly matching TRBD1 (5 bases). The CDR3 sequence is 14 residues long. Germline CDR1 reads LNHDA; CDR2 reads SQIVND (reference sequence). The ends were cut back, 7 bases at V and 1 base at J, with 13 bases in the middle.

V is TRBV10-1 and J is TRBJ2-1; no definite D call. The germline V gene encodes CDR1 WNHNN and CDR2 SYGVQD (reference sequence). The CDR3 totals 11 residues. V lost 4 bases and J lost 4, with 2 bases in between. CDR3 in amino acids: CASSAYNEQFF. CDR3 coding DNA: TGCGCCAGCAGTGCATACAATGAGCAGTTCTTC.

The V and J genes are TRBV29-1 and TRBJ2-1; D perhaps matches TRBD1 (5 bases). V was cut by 3 bases and J by 9 bases, with 12 bases left in between. CDR3 length equals 12 residues. Germline V gives CDR1 SQVTM, CDR2 ANQGSEA. DNA for the CDR3: TGCAGCGTTGATGGGGCAGCTCTTGAGCAGTTCTTC. Translation gives CSVDGAALEQFF.

The V call is TRBV2, the J call TRBJ1-2, with 9 bases aligning to TRBD1. From germline, CDR1 is SNHLY and CDR2 FYNNEI. Trimming at V came to 5 bases and at J to 8 bases, leaving 6 bases not matched to a gene. This CDR3 spans 13 amino acids. The CDR3 region is CASSSETGGGYTF. In DNA form, the CDR3 reads TGTGCCAGCAGTTCTGAGACAGGGGGAGGCTACACCTTC.

V is TRBV7-2 and J is TRBJ1-5; 7 bases align to TRBD1. CDR3 size: 14 residues. Trimming cost V 3 bases and J 7 bases; bases outside gene matches: 6. The germline V gene encodes CDR1 SGHTA and CDR2 FQGNSA. The CDR3 region has the DNA TGTGCCAGCAGCTTCGACAGGGCAAAACAGCCCCAGCATTTT. Its protein product is CASSFDRAKQPQHF.

The gene calls are TRBV15 and TRBJ2-3; D is perhaps TRBD1 or TRBD2 (5 bases each). CDR1 is LNHNV and CDR2 is YYDKDF in the germline V gene (reference sequence). The germline V and J ends were trimmed by 1 base and 4 bases, with 9 bases remaining between them. This CDR3 comprises 14 residues. The CDR3 coding sequence is TGTGCCACCAGCAGAGCACGGGGCCCAGATACGCAGTATTTT. As protein: CATSRARGPDTQYF.

This sequence joins TRBV15 and TRBJ1-1; 8 bases fit TRBD1. The CDR3 totals 13 residues. Germline V gene data show CDR1 as LNHNV and CDR2 as YYDKDF (reference sequence). V gave up 2 bases and J gave up 4 bases; unmatched junction bases: 0. The CDR3 DNA follows: TGTGCCACCAGCAGACAGGGGGCCACTGAAGCTTTCTTT. This sequence encodes CATSRQGATEAFF.